This record covers a single T cell receptor beta chain. This sample stems from a study of blood T cell repertoires in COVID-19. Cohort assignment relied on participant-reported clinical history. Germline V gene sequence: CDR1 LGHDT, CDR2 YNNKEL (reference sequence). CDR3 length equals 15 residues. V gave up 2 bases and J gave up 4 bases; unmatched junction bases: 1. The data were produced by immunoSEQ multiplex PCR, yet TCRdb's version contains in-frame clones alone and is incomplete. The sample shows about 250,000 clones, roughly 85% of them seen only once. The TCR comes from a woman aged 50 to 60 with acute COVID-19. The J gene is TRBJ2-1, the V gene TRBV3-1 (or the pseudogene TRBV3-2); 11 bases agree with TRBD2. Specimen: PBMCs or T cells enriched from blood (not recorded which). The CDR3 DNA reads TGTGCCAGCAGCCAAATAGCGGGGGGGTACAATGAGCAGTTCTTC. Protein sequence: CASSQIAGGYNEQFF.